A single sample gave rise to the 5 T cell receptor beta chains below, sequenced in a study of blood T cell repertoires in COVID-19. Using immunoSEQ multiplex PCR, the repertoire was profiled, and TCRdb retains in-frame clones only, with some absent. Of 130,000 or so clones listed, around four fifths are singletons. Sequenced: peripheral blood. The origin of the receptors is a human donor in a cohort sampled during active COVID-19.

The gene calls are TRBV19 and TRBJ1-2; no definite D call. This CDR3 is built from 14 residues. Germline V gene data show CDR1 as LNHDA and CDR2 as SQIVND (reference sequence). The V and J ends lost 2 bases and 1 base respectively, with 8 bases between them. The CDR3 coding sequence is TGTGCCAGTAGTATAACCAGGATTAACTATGGCTACACCTTC. Residues: CASSITRINYGYTF.

The count of this clone is one. V usage is TRBV13 and J usage is TRBJ2-7; D is possibly TRBD1 (8 bases). V was pared by 5 bases and J by 3 bases, with 20 bases between. In germline, CDR1 is PRHDT, CDR2 FYEKMQ (reference sequence). The CDR3 totals 16 residues. CDR3 sequence: CASSPGGGLGGYEQYF. The CDR3 DNA sequence: TGTGCCAGCAGCCCAGGGGGCGGACTAGGAGGCTACGAGCAGTACTTC.

The V and J genes are TRBV2 and TRBJ1-2; tentative D call: TRBD1 (5 bases). Germline CDR1 SNHLY, CDR2 FYNNEI. The CDR3 runs 15 residues. Deletions cut 1 base from V and 0 bases from J, with 9 bases between. CDR3 protein: CASSEGQITNYGYTF. DNA for the CDR3: TGTGCCAGCAGTGAAGGACAGATAACTAACTATGGCTACACCTTC.

The genes are TRBV6-5 and TRBJ2-4, with 9 bases that match TRBD2. This CDR3 is built from 15 residues. From germline, CDR1 is MNHEY and CDR2 SVGAGI. The ends lost 2 bases at V and 1 base at J; junction bases unmatched: 0. The CDR3 sequence: CASSYGLAAKNIQYF. The CDR3 coding sequence is TGTGCCAGCAGTTACGGACTAGCGGCCAAAAACATTCAGTACTTC.

The chain uses TRBV18 and TRBJ2-7, with 11 bases lining up with TRBD2. The germline V gene has CDR1 KGHSH and CDR2 LQKENI. The CDR3 is 14 amino acids. V lost 3 bases and J lost 6; bases outside the gene matches: 4. This CDR3 is CASSPLAGGSEQYF. The DNA for the CDR3 is TGTGCCAGCTCACCCCTAGCGGGAGGTAGCGAGCAGTACTTC.